Given below is one T cell receptor (beta chain) in context. Antigen: not known. Only in-frame clones appear in the TCRdb table, and some are missing; sequencing was by immunoSEQ multiplex PCR. Of approximately 5,000 clones listed, approximately 90% are singletons. The CDR3 loop spans 14 amino acids. CDR1 and CDR2 (germline): GTSNPN, SVGIG (reference sequence). The V and J ends lost 0 bases and 4 bases respectively, with 12 bases between them. The sample originates from a study of T cell clonotyping in hematopoietic cell transplantation. Study outcomes and limitations: Few recipient clonotypes overlapped donors; over 95% were de novo at given depth. CD4 and CD8 repertoire contributions could not be separated without sorting. Broader posttransplant TCR repertoire diversity was predicted by graft donor and pretransplant recipient Inverse Simpson Index values.

Sequenced material: peripheral blood mononuclear cells, taken 100 days after allogeneic stem cell transplant. The chain is built from TRBV30 and TRBJ1-2; D is possibly TRBD1 (5 bases). The TCR comes from a female patient aged 45-65 years who had an allogeneic stem cell transplant from an unrelated donor, so T cells may come from the graft donor. Some clones in this sample may be carry-over from other donors' samples. CDR3 sequence reads: CAWSVLGQSYGYTF. CDR3 DNA: TGTGCCTGGAGTGTACTAGGACAATCCTATGGCTACACCTTC.